A selection of T cell receptor beta chains follows, all from one sample in a study of T-cell reconstitution after alpha-beta-depleted transplantation in children. TCRdb used MiXCR to reprocess the PCR reads, holding one entry per CDR3 protein. The table has some 200,000 distinct CDR3 sequences, approximately 9.5% seen once; the top ten hold around 6.2%. This sample comprised PBMCs from the stem cell graft donor, obtained from the stem cell graft. The source of these receptors is a human donor who donated a stem cell graft to a child with acute lymphoblastic leukemia. Each CDR3 is given with its conserved first and last residue. D genes are given only for firm matches. Expanded clones get a size class; other rows say once, few or many, or leave the size out.

abundance: many
j_gene: TRBJ2-1
v_gene: TRBV25-1
d_gene: NA
CDR3nt: TGTGCCAGCATGGACACCGGGACGGTCCGAGGGCAGTTCTTC
CDR3aa: CASMDTGTVRGQFF

abundance: few
j_gene: TRBJ1-4
v_gene: TRBV20-1
d_gene: TRBD1
CDR3nt: TGCAGTGCCAGCGGGACAGGGGACCGCGAAAAACTGTTTTTT
CDR3aa: CSASGTGDREKLFF

abundance: NA
j_gene: TRBJ2-1
v_gene: TRBV20-1
d_gene: NA
CDR3nt: TGCAGTGCAAGGGGGTGGGCAGGTGTTAGCAATGAGCAGTTCTTC
CDR3aa: CSARGWAGVSNEQFF

abundance: many
j_gene: TRBJ1-1
v_gene: TRBV12-3/TRBV12-4
d_gene: NA
CDR3nt: TGTGCCAGCAGTCCCGACCGGGGGATTGTGGTGTCGTTCTTT
CDR3aa: CASSPDRGIVVSFF

abundance: many
j_gene: TRBJ2-3
v_gene: TRBV12-3/TRBV12-4
d_gene: TRBD1
CDR3nt: TGTGCCAGCAGCCAGACAGGGGATGGAGATACGCAGTATTTT
CDR3aa: CASSQTGDGDTQYF

abundance: many
j_gene: TRBJ2-1
v_gene: TRBV19
d_gene: TRBD2
CDR3nt: TGTGCCAGTAAAATTCGGAGCGGGGGGGATTACAATGAGCAGTTCTTC
CDR3aa: CASKIRSGGDYNEQFF

abundance: many
j_gene: TRBJ1-4
v_gene: TRBV6-1
d_gene: NA
CDR3nt: TGTGCCAGCAGGAAAGGGGACACTTTTAATGAAAAACTGTTTTTT
CDR3aa: CASRKGDTFNEKLFF

abundance: few
j_gene: TRBJ2-7
v_gene: TRBV14
d_gene: NA
CDR3nt: TGTGCCAGCAGCCAAACCTCCCTGGACGGAGAGCAGTACTTC
CDR3aa: CASSQTSLDGEQYF

abundance: few
j_gene: TRBJ2-1
v_gene: TRBV20-1
d_gene: NA
CDR3nt: TGCAGTGCTAGAGAAACCGGGACGTCCTACAATGAGCAGTTCTTC
CDR3aa: CSARETGTSYNEQFF

abundance: few
j_gene: TRBJ2-7
v_gene: TRBV5-1
d_gene: NA
CDR3nt: TGCGCCAGCAGCTTGGGGGGGTCGGGCTACGAGCAGTACTTC
CDR3aa: CASSLGGSGYEQYF

abundance: NA
j_gene: TRBJ2-7
v_gene: TRBV4-2
d_gene: NA
CDR3nt: TGTGCCAGCAGCCAAGAGTTATCCTACGAGCAGTACTTC
CDR3aa: CASSQELSYEQYF

abundance: NA
j_gene: TRBJ2-7
v_gene: TRBV20-1
d_gene: TRBD1
CDR3nt: TGCAGTGCTAGACCTCGGGACAGGGGGACGTTCAACGAGCAGTACTTC
CDR3aa: CSARPRDRGTFNEQYF

abundance: NA
j_gene: TRBJ2-1
v_gene: TRBV12-3/TRBV12-4
d_gene: NA
CDR3nt: TGTGCCAGCAGTTTAGACCGTAATGAGCAGTTCTTC
CDR3aa: CASSLDRNEQFF

abundance: few
j_gene: TRBJ2-7
v_gene: TRBV15
d_gene: TRBD1
CDR3nt: TGTGCCACCAGCAGTAGGACAGGAGTTTACGAGCAGTACTTC
CDR3aa: CATSSRTGVYEQYF

abundance: NA
j_gene: TRBJ1-3
v_gene: TRBV30
d_gene: NA
CDR3nt: TGTGCCTGGAGTGATGAGAGAGTTGCGGGCTCTGGAAACACCATATATTTT
CDR3aa: CAWSDERVAGSGNTIYF

abundance: few
j_gene: TRBJ1-1
v_gene: TRBV5-1
d_gene: NA
CDR3nt: TGCGCCAGCAGTCACGGGACCAACGGTGAAGCTTTCTTT
CDR3aa: CASSHGTNGEAFF

abundance: many
j_gene: TRBJ1-5
v_gene: TRBV7-8
d_gene: TRBD1
CDR3nt: TGTGCCAGCAGCAGAATACAGGGGGCCACGGCGGGGGCCCAGCATTTT
CDR3aa: CASSRIQGATAGAQHF

abundance: many
j_gene: TRBJ2-7
v_gene: TRBV27
d_gene: NA
CDR3nt: TGTGCCAGCAGTTTATCTAGCCCTCCTTACGAGCAGTACTTC
CDR3aa: CASSLSSPPYEQYF

abundance: few
j_gene: TRBJ2-7
v_gene: TRBV4-1
d_gene: NA
CDR3nt: TGCGCCAGCAGTGCCTCCGGGACGGACTTCTCCTACGAGCAGTACTTC
CDR3aa: CASSASGTDFSYEQYF

abundance: NA
j_gene: TRBJ2-5
v_gene: TRBV5-1
d_gene: NA
CDR3nt: TGCGCCAGCAGCTTGGGCCCGACTCGGGCAAATTATCAAGAGACCCAGTACTTC
CDR3aa: CASSLGPTRANYQETQYF

abundance: many
j_gene: TRBJ2-5
v_gene: TRBV18
d_gene: NA
CDR3nt: TGTGCCAGCTCACGGACAGAAGAGACCCAGTACTTC
CDR3aa: CASSRTEETQYF

abundance: few
j_gene: TRBJ1-1
v_gene: TRBV6-1
d_gene: TRBD1
CDR3nt: TGTGCCAGCAGCCTCCAGGACAGGCTTAACACTGAAGCTTTCTTT
CDR3aa: CASSLQDRLNTEAFF

abundance: NA
j_gene: TRBJ2-7
v_gene: TRBV5-1
d_gene: NA
CDR3nt: TGCGCCAGCAGCTTTGACCCGTCCTACGAGCAGTACTTC
CDR3aa: CASSFDPSYEQYF

abundance: many
j_gene: TRBJ1-1
v_gene: TRBV5-1
d_gene: TRBD1
CDR3nt: TGCGCCAGCAGCTTGCAGACAGGGAGGGGGAACACTGAAGCTTTCTTT
CDR3aa: CASSLQTGRGNTEAFF

abundance: many
j_gene: TRBJ1-2
v_gene: TRBV11-1
d_gene: NA
CDR3nt: TGTGCCAGCAGCTTAGCCCAGGGAAGAGATGGCTACACCTTC
CDR3aa: CASSLAQGRDGYTF

abundance: many
j_gene: TRBJ2-2
v_gene: TRBV4-3
d_gene: NA
CDR3nt: TGCGCCAGCAGCCAAGTATATGGGTTCGGGGAGCTGTTTTTT
CDR3aa: CASSQVYGFGELFF

abundance: few
j_gene: TRBJ1-1
v_gene: TRBV5-1
d_gene: NA
CDR3nt: TGCGCCAGCAGCCGAGTGGACACTGAAGCTTTCTTT
CDR3aa: CASSRVDTEAFF

abundance: few
j_gene: TRBJ2-7
v_gene: TRBV7-2
d_gene: TRBD2
CDR3nt: TGTGCCAGCAGCTTAGTTGGGTCCGGCGGGGGATTGCTCGAGCAGTACTTC
CDR3aa: CASSLVGSGGGLLEQYF

abundance: NA
j_gene: TRBJ1-1
v_gene: TRBV4-1
d_gene: NA
CDR3nt: TGCGCCAGCAGCCAAGGAGGGAGGAGGGACACTGAAGCTTTCTTT
CDR3aa: CASSQGGRRDTEAFF

abundance: many
j_gene: TRBJ2-5
v_gene: TRBV29-1
d_gene: NA
CDR3nt: TGCAGCTACCGGGCCCCGACGGAGACCCAGTACTTC
CDR3aa: CSYRAPTETQYF

abundance: NA
j_gene: TRBJ1-6
v_gene: TRBV27
d_gene: NA
CDR3nt: TGTGCCAGCAGTTTAATAGGCGGGCATAATTCACCCCTCCACTTT
CDR3aa: CASSLIGGHNSPLHF

abundance: many
j_gene: TRBJ1-5
v_gene: TRBV12-3/TRBV12-4
d_gene: NA
CDR3nt: TGTGCCAGCAGTTTTTTGGGGGACAGCAATCAGCCCCAGCATTTT
CDR3aa: CASSFLGDSNQPQHF

abundance: NA
j_gene: TRBJ1-5
v_gene: TRBV18
d_gene: NA
CDR3nt: TGTGCCAGCTCACCAAGCCCGGGGCCTGATCAGCCCCAGCATTTT
CDR3aa: CASSPSPGPDQPQHF

abundance: NA
j_gene: TRBJ1-6
v_gene: TRBV7-2
d_gene: NA
CDR3nt: TGTGCCAGCAGCTTAGTAGTTTATTCACCCCTCCACTTT
CDR3aa: CASSLVVYSPLHF

abundance: many
j_gene: TRBJ1-4
v_gene: TRBV12-3/TRBV12-4
d_gene: NA
CDR3nt: TGTGCCAGCAGTTCCCAGACCCCCATGGGGGCGAATGAAAAACTGTTTTTT
CDR3aa: CASSSQTPMGANEKLFF

abundance: NA
j_gene: TRBJ1-5
v_gene: TRBV5-5
d_gene: NA
CDR3nt: TGTGCCAGCAGCTTTTTCTTCGGGAGTCAGCCCCAGCATTTT
CDR3aa: CASSFFFGSQPQHF

abundance: NA
j_gene: TRBJ1-4
v_gene: TRBV18
d_gene: NA
CDR3nt: TGTGCCAGCTCACCGGGAGGACAGAAAAGAACTGAAAAACTGTTTTTT
CDR3aa: CASSPGGQKRTEKLFF

abundance: few
j_gene: TRBJ2-1
v_gene: TRBV12-3/TRBV12-4
d_gene: TRBD2
CDR3nt: TGTGCCAGCAGCCCCGGGTGGGAGGGCGAGCGGGTTGAGCAGTTCTTC
CDR3aa: CASSPGWEGERVEQFF

abundance: few
j_gene: TRBJ1-6
v_gene: TRBV18
d_gene: NA
CDR3nt: TGTGCCAGCGGTGAGACAGGTGATAATTCACCCCTCCACTTT
CDR3aa: CASGETGDNSPLHF

abundance: few
j_gene: TRBJ2-7
v_gene: TRBV18
d_gene: TRBD1
CDR3nt: TGTGCCAGCTCCCCACAGGGGGACCTAACTATGTACGAGCAGTACTTC
CDR3aa: CASSPQGDLTMYEQYF

abundance: few
j_gene: TRBJ1-2
v_gene: TRBV11-2
d_gene: NA
CDR3nt: TGTGCCAGCAGCTTAGCCTTGGCCGGGTCTGGCTACACCTTC
CDR3aa: CASSLALAGSGYTF

abundance: few
j_gene: TRBJ1-3
v_gene: TRBV7-8
d_gene: NA
CDR3nt: TGTGCCAGCAGCCCCCCAGGATTCTCTGGAAACACCATATATTTT
CDR3aa: CASSPPGFSGNTIYF

abundance: NA
j_gene: TRBJ2-1
v_gene: TRBV11-3
d_gene: TRBD2
CDR3nt: TGTGCCAGCAGCTCCCCCCGGACTAGCGGGGGTCGACATGAGCAGTTCTTC
CDR3aa: CASSSPRTSGGRHEQFF

abundance: many
j_gene: TRBJ1-2
v_gene: TRBV20-1
d_gene: TRBD1
CDR3nt: TGCAGTGCTCTGGACAGGGTTAACTATGGCTACACCTTC
CDR3aa: CSALDRVNYGYTF

abundance: many
j_gene: TRBJ1-2
v_gene: TRBV5-1
d_gene: NA
CDR3nt: TGCGCCAGCAGCCCGGGGGACTTGGGCTACACCTTC
CDR3aa: CASSPGDLGYTF

abundance: many
j_gene: TRBJ2-3
v_gene: TRBV20-1
d_gene: NA
CDR3nt: TGCAGTGCGAGTCAGGGAAGGGACACAGATACGCAGTATTTT
CDR3aa: CSASQGRDTDTQYF

abundance: few
j_gene: TRBJ1-2
v_gene: TRBV29-1
d_gene: NA
CDR3nt: TGCAGCGTTGGAGGACCCAAGGGCTACACCTTC
CDR3aa: CSVGGPKGYTF

abundance: many
j_gene: TRBJ1-5
v_gene: TRBV6-5
d_gene: NA
CDR3nt: TGTGCCAGCAGCCCAGCTATGCCTAATCAGCCCCAGCATTTT
CDR3aa: CASSPAMPNQPQHF

abundance: NA
j_gene: TRBJ2-7
v_gene: TRBV20-1
d_gene: NA
CDR3nt: TGCAGTGCTATTTTAGTACTCGCGGGACAACCCGAAGTTGACTTC
CDR3aa: CSAILVLAGQPEVDF

abundance: NA
j_gene: TRBJ2-1
v_gene: TRBV11-3
d_gene: TRBD1
CDR3nt: TGTGCCAGCAGCTTTAGACAGGGGTCCTACAATGAGCAGTTCTTC
CDR3aa: CASSFRQGSYNEQFF

abundance: many
j_gene: TRBJ2-7
v_gene: TRBV7-2
d_gene: NA
CDR3nt: TGTGCCAGCAGCTCGAAACGGGGGAACGAGCAGTACTTC
CDR3aa: CASSSKRGNEQYF

abundance: many
j_gene: TRBJ2-3
v_gene: TRBV19
d_gene: NA
CDR3nt: TGTGCCAGTGCGGACCGAGGAAGCACAGATACGCAGTATTTT
CDR3aa: CASADRGSTDTQYF

abundance: NA
j_gene: TRBJ2-1
v_gene: TRBV29-1
d_gene: NA
CDR3nt: TGCAGCGTTGAGGGCCTGACAGGCAATGAGCAGTTCTTC
CDR3aa: CSVEGLTGNEQFF

abundance: many
j_gene: TRBJ2-2
v_gene: TRBV12-3/TRBV12-4
d_gene: TRBD2
CDR3nt: TGTGCCAGCAGTCTTAGCGGGGGTGTCGGGGAGCTGTTTTTT
CDR3aa: CASSLSGGVGELFF

abundance: NA
j_gene: TRBJ2-5
v_gene: TRBV10-3
d_gene: NA
CDR3nt: TGTGCCATCAGTGAGCCGGAGACGGGCCAAGAGACCCAGTACTTC
CDR3aa: CAISEPETGQETQYF

abundance: NA
j_gene: TRBJ1-3
v_gene: TRBV7-2
d_gene: TRBD1
CDR3nt: TGTGCCAGCAGCATGGGACAGACTATCTCTGGAAACACCATATATTTT
CDR3aa: CASSMGQTISGNTIYF

abundance: many
j_gene: TRBJ1-1
v_gene: TRBV28
d_gene: NA
CDR3nt: TGTGCCAGCAGATGGGTAACTGAAGCTTTCTTT
CDR3aa: CASRWVTEAFF

abundance: NA
j_gene: TRBJ1-1
v_gene: TRBV6-5
d_gene: NA
CDR3nt: TGTGCCAGCAGTTACGGGCAGGGACCCCCGGAGATTGAAGCTTTCTTT
CDR3aa: CASSYGQGPPEIEAFF

abundance: few
j_gene: TRBJ1-1
v_gene: TRBV5-1
d_gene: NA
CDR3nt: TGCGCCAGCAGTGAGGGGGTTAGTACCACTGAAGCTTTCTTT
CDR3aa: CASSEGVSTTEAFF